This is a list of T cell receptor beta chains from one sample in a study of blood T cell repertoires in COVID-19. The method was immunoSEQ multiplex PCR; TCRdb's version includes in-frame clones alone and lacks a portion of them. The repertoire has around 200,000 clones, roughly 84% of them found once; the top ten carry over 15%. The source material was peripheral blood. The receptors here all came from a woman of 80 years or more with active or convalescent COVID-19. Both conserved end residues are part of each CDR3. D genes are given only for firm matches. The listing skips clone size in some rows; elsewhere it reads once, few, many or a size class.

size | J | D | V | length | CDR3 | DNA
. | TRBJ2-1 | TRBD1 | TRBV19 | 13 | CASSINRGDEQFF | TGTGCCAGTAGTATAAACAGGGGGGATGAGCAGTTCTTC
. | TRBJ2-7 | TRBD2 | TRBV7-6 | 13 | CASSLKAGYEQYF | TGTGCCAGCAGCTTAAAAGCGGGGTACGAGCAGTACTTC
. | TRBJ2-2 | TRBD1 | TRBV4-1 | 15 | CASSQGQANTGELFF | TGCGCCAGCAGCCAGGGACAGGCTAACACCGGGGAGCTGTTTTTT
. | TRBJ1-2 | TRBD1 | TRBV19 | 14 | CASSIGQGPYGYTF | TGTGCCAGTAGTATCGGACAGGGCCCATATGGCTACACCTTC
. | TRBJ1-1 | . | TRBV9 | 17 | CASSVAHGGAQDTEAFF | TGTGCCAGCAGCGTAGCCCACGGGGGGGCGCAAGACACTGAAGCTTTCTTT
. | TRBJ2-5 | . | TRBV5-1 | 15 | CASSLVGRGVETQYF | TGCGCCAGCAGCTTGGTTGGCAGGGGGGTGGAGACCCAGTACTTC
once | TRBJ2-5 | TRBD2 | TRBV3-1/TRBV3-2 | 17 | CASSQTGTSGFYETQYF | TGTGCCAGCAGCCAGACCGGGACTAGCGGGTTTTATGAGACCCAGTACTTC
. | TRBJ1-4 | . | TRBV24-1 | 15 | CATSDKGATNEKLFF | TGTGCCACCAGTGATAAGGGGGCAACTAATGAAAAACTGTTTTTT
. | TRBJ1-5 | . | TRBV10-3 | 14 | CAISDPLSNQPQHF | TGTGCCATCAGTGACCCCTTGAGCAATCAGCCCCAGCATTTT
few | TRBJ2-7 | . | TRBV28 | 15 | CASSPKGRAPYEQYF | TGTGCCAGCAGCCCGAAAGGCAGGGCCCCCTACGAGCAGTACTTC
. | TRBJ1-4 | . | TRBV19 | 19 | CASSRRTAWTRVPGEKLFF | TGTGCCAGTAGTAGGAGGACAGCCTGGACCCGGGTCCCAGGTGAAAAACTGTTTTTT
. | TRBJ2-3 | TRBD1 | TRBV6-5 | 14 | CATHSGTGKYTQYF | TGTGCCACTCATTCCGGGACAGGGAAATATACGCAGTATTTT
once | TRBJ1-2 | TRBD1 | TRBV28 | 13 | CASEEDRGNGYTF | TGTGCCAGTGAAGAGGACAGGGGGAATGGCTACACCTTC
. | TRBJ1-2 | TRBD1 | TRBV2 | 15 | CASRPPGQGSYGYTF | TGTGCCAGCAGACCCCCGGGACAGGGTAGCTATGGCTACACCTTC
. | TRBJ2-3 | . | TRBV19 | 15 | CASSTLSGSTDTQYF | TGTGCCAGTAGTACTCTTAGCGGCTCCACAGATACGCAGTATTTT
. | TRBJ2-7 | . | TRBV4-3 | 15 | CASSQSHRDNNEQYF | TGCGCCAGCAGCCAGTCACACCGGGACAACAACGAGCAGTACTTC
once | TRBJ1-6 | . | TRBV28 | 16 | CASAESGARYNSPLHF | TGTGCCAGCGCTGAGAGTGGGGCTAGATATAATTCACCCCTCCACTTT
. | TRBJ2-5 | TRBD2 | TRBV19 | 14 | CASSGGGGRDTQYF | TGTGCCAGTAGCGGCGGCGGGGGGCGCGATACCCAGTACTTC